The source of this T cell receptor beta chain is a study of breast tumors, draining lymph nodes, adjacent tissues. Samples came from axillary lymph nodes draining the breast cancer. Findings of the study overall: The lymph node origin of tumor T cells was framed as consistent with a hypothesis, not demonstrated. Most tumor T cells seemingly derive from lymph node, then expand in tumor. Compared with basal-like, luminal-like tumors shared significantly more repertoire with nontumor tissue. Tumor repertoires ranked between lymph nodes and nontumor tissue in diversity, with V and J gene preferences.

CDR3 size: 17 residues. In germline, CDR1 is GTSNPN, CDR2 SVGIG (reference sequence). With V trimmed by 0 bases and J by 2 bases, 12 bases remained unmatched. Regarding this clonotype: Its antigen is unknown.

Each CDR3 protein gets one entry after TCRdb re-called the multiplex PCR reads with MiXCR. This sample yields about 300,000 distinct CDR3 sequences, of which 30% are seen a single time; about 1.2% belongs to the top ten. J is TRBJ2-5 and V is TRBV30, with 7 bases matching TRBD2. The origin of this receptor is a female donor with breast cancer. Some clones in this sample may be carry-over from other donors' samples. The sample taken for sequencing was axillary lymph node tissue. CDR3 in DNA: TGTGCCTGGAGTGTACGAAGGGGAACAGCGGGGCAAGAGACCCAGTACTTC. It specifies CAWSVRRGTAGQETQYF.